One sample yielded the 2 T cell receptor beta chains listed below, sequenced in a study of T-cell memory formation after mild COVID-19. Each CDR3 protein is one row after TCRdb ran MiXCR on the 5' RACE reads. The repertoire has around 250,000 distinct CDR3 sequences, 8.5% to 9.5% of them found once; the top ten carry 22%. The sample comprised PBMCs or a T cell subset sorted from them (not recorded which). These TCRs come from a young man who had mild COVID-19 (a few samples of this study predate the infection). Cell type and time point are not known.

This chain links TRBV7-9 with TRBJ1-3, with D possibly matching TRBD1 (5 bases). Germline lookup yields CDR1 SEHNR and CDR2 FQNEAQ (reference sequence). This CDR3 is 15 amino acids long. The V end lost 5 bases, the J end lost 2 bases, and 13 bases lay between the germline ends. The DNA of the CDR3 is TGTGCCAGCAGCCCGCCAGGGTCCGCTGGAAACACCATATATTTT. Amino acid sequence: CASSPPGSAGNTIYF.

This sequence joins TRBV7-9 and TRBJ1-4; no reliable D call. V shed 4 bases and J shed 7 bases, with 4 bases lying between them. The CDR3 consists of 11 residues. The germline V gene has CDR1 SEHNR and CDR2 FQNEAQ (reference sequence). CDR3 sequence reads: CASSSAEKLFF. The CDR3 DNA follows: TGTGCCAGCAGCTCTGCTGAAAAACTGTTTTTT.